These 9 T cell receptor beta chains were all obtained from the same sample, sequenced in a study of cytomegalovirus exposure and HLA in healthy donors. The primer mix had 60 Vbeta and 13 Jbeta primers. Repertoires were generated with immunoSEQ multiplex PCR, while TCRdb's copy carries only in-frame clones and drops some. The sample includes 150,000 to 200,000 clones, 12% of them seen just once. Specimen: PBMCs. The receptors shown here come from a man between 50 and 59 years old in good health and CMV-seropositive.

The chain joins TRBV2 to TRBJ2-3; no definite D call. With 8 bases removed from V and 4 bases from J, the gap between germline ends came to 7 bases. Per the germline V gene, CDR1 is SNHLY and CDR2 is FYNNEI. The CDR3 is 11 amino acids. CDR3 nucleotides: TGTGCCAGCCATCAGGCAGATACGCAGTATTTT. Its translation is CASHQADTQYF.

This chain joins TRBV7-2 and TRBJ2-1; 10 bases align to TRBD1. This CDR3 spans 14 amino acids. Trimming cost V 5 bases and J 9 bases; bases outside gene matches: 7. CDR1 SGHTA and CDR2 FQGNSA come from the germline V gene. The CDR3 bases are TGTGCCAGCAGCGTCGACAGGGGGCGGGGTGAGCAGTTCTTC. Translating it yields CASSVDRGRGEQFF.

This clone showed up just a few times. This rearrangement joins TRBV5-4 to TRBJ1-2; TRBD1 might be the D (5 bases). This CDR3 has 13 residues. Looked up from germline, CDR1 is SGHNT and CDR2 is YYREEE (reference sequence). The V and J ends lost 4 bases and 7 bases respectively, with 14 bases between them. CDR3 sequence reads: CASSLPQGFGYTF. The CDR3 DNA is TGTGCCAGCAGCCTCCCCCAGGGCTTTGGCTACACCTTC.

This clone was detected a few times. The chain couples TRBV7-2 to TRBJ2-3; D gene unclear. With 1 base removed from V and 0 bases from J, the gap between germline ends came to 14 bases. Germline V lookup: CDR1 SGHTA, CDR2 FQGNSA. This CDR3 has 17 residues. The CDR3 DNA follows: TGTGCCAGCAGCTTAGAGAGGCCCAGTACTAGCACAGATACGCAGTATTTT. Its translation is CASSLERPSTSTDTQYF.

J is TRBJ2-5 and V is TRBV11-2; weak D call: TRBD2 (5 bases). Trimming shortened V by 0 bases and J by 4 bases, and 12 bases separated the two germline ends. The V gene's germline CDR1 is SGHAT and CDR2 FQNNGV. The CDR3 totals 15 residues. The CDR3 protein is CASSLDRPGGETQYF. In DNA form, the CDR3 reads TGTGCCAGCAGCTTAGATCGGCCCGGAGGAGAGACCCAGTACTTC.

This clone was counted a few times. The chain has TRBV5-1 and TRBJ2-2, with 8 bases lining up with TRBD2. Per the germline V gene, CDR1 is SGHRS and CDR2 is YFSETQ. Trimming took 4 bases from V and 1 from J; bases not matched to a gene: 9. CDR3 size: 17 residues. The CDR3 DNA reads TGCGCCAGCAGCACCGACGGGGGGGTTGGGAACACCGGGGAGCTGTTTTTT. Its translation: CASSTDGGVGNTGELFF.

CDR3 DNA: TGTGCCAGCAGTTTAATAGGGGGCTACGAGCAGTACGTC. Its protein product is CASSLIGGYEQYV. The chain has TRBV27 and TRBJ2-7; possibly TRBD1 for D (6 bases). Trimming left V 2 bases short and J 3 bases short, with 8 bases between. The V gene's germline CDR1 is MNHEY and CDR2 SMNVEV (reference sequence). The CDR3 has 13 residues.

V usage is TRBV11-3 and J usage is TRBJ2-2; 7 bases agree with TRBD2. Per the germline V gene, CDR1 is SGHNT and CDR2 is YENEEA. The CDR3 has 16 residues. V lost 3 bases and J lost 9; bases outside the gene matches: 13. The CDR3 here is CASSFPRSSGLRELFF. Here the CDR3 DNA reads TGTGCCAGCAGCTTCCCTAGGTCTAGCGGCCTCAGGGAGCTGTTTTTT.

This clone has more than one count but fewer than ten. The V and J genes are TRBV28 and TRBJ1-6; 10 bases agree with TRBD1. Germline lookup yields CDR1 MDHEN and CDR2 SYDVKM. CDR3 size: 15 residues. Trimming removed 5 bases from V and 9 bases from J; junction bases left unmatched: 7. CDR3 sequence reads: CASSRQGARSSPLHF. DNA for the CDR3: TGTGCCAGCAGTCGACAGGGGGCGAGGAGTTCACCCCTCCACTTT.